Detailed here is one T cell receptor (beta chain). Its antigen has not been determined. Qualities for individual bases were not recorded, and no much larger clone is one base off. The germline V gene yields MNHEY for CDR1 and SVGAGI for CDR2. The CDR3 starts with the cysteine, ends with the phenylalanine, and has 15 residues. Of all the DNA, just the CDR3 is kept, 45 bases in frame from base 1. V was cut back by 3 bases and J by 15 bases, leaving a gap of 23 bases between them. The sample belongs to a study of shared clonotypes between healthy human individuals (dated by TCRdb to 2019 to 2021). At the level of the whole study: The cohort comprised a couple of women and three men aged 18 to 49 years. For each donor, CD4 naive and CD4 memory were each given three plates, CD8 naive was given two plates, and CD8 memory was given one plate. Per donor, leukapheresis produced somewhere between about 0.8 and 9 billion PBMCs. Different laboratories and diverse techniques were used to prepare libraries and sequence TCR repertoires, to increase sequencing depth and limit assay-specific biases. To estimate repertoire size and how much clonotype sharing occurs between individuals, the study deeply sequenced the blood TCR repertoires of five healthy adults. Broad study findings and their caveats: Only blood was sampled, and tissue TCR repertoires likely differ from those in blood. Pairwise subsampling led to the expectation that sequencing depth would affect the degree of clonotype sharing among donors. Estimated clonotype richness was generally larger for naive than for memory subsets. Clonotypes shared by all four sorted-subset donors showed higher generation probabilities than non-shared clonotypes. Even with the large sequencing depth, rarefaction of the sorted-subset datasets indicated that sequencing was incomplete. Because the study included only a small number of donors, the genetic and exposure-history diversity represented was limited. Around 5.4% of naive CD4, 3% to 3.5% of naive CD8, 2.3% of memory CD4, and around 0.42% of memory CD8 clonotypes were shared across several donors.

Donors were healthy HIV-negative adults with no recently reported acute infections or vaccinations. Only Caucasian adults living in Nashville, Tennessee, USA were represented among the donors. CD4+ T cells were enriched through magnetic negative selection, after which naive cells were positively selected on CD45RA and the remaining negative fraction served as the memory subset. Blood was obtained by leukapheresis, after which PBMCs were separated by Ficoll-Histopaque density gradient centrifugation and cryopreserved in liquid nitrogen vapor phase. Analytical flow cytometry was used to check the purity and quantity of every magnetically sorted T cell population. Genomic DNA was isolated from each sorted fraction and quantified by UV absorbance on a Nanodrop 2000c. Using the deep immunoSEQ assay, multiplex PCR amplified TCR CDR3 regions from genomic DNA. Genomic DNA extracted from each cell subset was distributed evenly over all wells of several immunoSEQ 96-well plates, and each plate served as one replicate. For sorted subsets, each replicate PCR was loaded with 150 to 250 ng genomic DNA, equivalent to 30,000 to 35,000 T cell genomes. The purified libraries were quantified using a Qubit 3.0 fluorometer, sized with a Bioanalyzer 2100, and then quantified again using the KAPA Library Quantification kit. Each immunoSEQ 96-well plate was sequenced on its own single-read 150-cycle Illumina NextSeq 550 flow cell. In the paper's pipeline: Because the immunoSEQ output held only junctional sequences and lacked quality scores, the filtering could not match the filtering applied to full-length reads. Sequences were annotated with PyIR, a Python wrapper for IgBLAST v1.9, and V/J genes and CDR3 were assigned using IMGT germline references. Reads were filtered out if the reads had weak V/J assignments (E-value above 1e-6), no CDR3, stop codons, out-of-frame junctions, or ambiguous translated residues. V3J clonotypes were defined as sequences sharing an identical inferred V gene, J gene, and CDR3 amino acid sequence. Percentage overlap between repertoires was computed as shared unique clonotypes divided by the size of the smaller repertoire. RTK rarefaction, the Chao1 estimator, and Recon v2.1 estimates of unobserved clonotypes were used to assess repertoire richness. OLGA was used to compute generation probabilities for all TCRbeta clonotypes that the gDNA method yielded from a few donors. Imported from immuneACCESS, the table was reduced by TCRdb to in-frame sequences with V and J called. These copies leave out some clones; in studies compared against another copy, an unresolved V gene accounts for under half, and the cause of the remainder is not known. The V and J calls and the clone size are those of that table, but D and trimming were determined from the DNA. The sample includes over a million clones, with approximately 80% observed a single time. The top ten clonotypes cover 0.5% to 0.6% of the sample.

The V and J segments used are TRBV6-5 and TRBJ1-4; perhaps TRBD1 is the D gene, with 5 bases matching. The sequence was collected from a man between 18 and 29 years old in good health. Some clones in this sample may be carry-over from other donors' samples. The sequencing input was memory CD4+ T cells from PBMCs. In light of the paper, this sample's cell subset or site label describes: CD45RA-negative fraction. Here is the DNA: TGTGCCAGCAGTTATGAAGGGACTGGCCAAGGGATTTTGTTTTTT. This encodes CASSYEGTGQGILFF.